This TCR beta chain was obtained from a study of T cell responses to AZD1222 COVID-19 vaccine. Notes on the study in general: Across spike, vaccine-associated CD4 TCRs were found, dominant at 160-218 and 743-854. All repertoire sampling was performed exclusively after the peak T cell response.

The germline CDR1 and CDR2 sequences are MGHRA and YSYEKL. This CDR3 has 15 residues. V shed 5 bases and J 1 base; nucleotides not matched to a gene: 6. With regard to this clone: Its antigen is undetermined.

Sequencing was performed with immunoSEQ multiplex PCR; in TCRdb, only in-frame clones are kept and a portion is missing. The data hold 99,000 or so clones, with about nine tenths observed a single time. This specimen was peripheral blood, taken 28 days after the second dose of the MenACWY control vaccine. The source is an adult who received the MenACWY meningococcal vaccine as a control. The V call is TRBV4-1, the J call TRBJ1-2; 8 bases match TRBD1. The CDR3 region has the DNA TGCGCCAGCAGCTTTAGACAGGGGTATAACTATGGCTACACCTTC. The encoded protein is CASSFRQGYNYGYTF.